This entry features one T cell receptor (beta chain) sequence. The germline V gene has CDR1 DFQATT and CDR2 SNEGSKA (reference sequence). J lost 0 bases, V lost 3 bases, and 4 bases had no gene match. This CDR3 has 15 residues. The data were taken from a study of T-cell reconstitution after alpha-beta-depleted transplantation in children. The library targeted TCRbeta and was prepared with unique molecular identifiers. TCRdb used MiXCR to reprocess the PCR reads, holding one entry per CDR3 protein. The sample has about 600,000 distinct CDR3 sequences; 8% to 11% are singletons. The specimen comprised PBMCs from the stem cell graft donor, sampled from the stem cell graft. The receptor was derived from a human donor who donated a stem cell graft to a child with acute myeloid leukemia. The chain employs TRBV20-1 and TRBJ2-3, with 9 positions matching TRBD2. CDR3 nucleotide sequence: TGCAGTGCTAGGGAGGCGGGAGGGAGCACAGATACGCAGTATTTT. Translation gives CSAREAGGSTDTQYF.